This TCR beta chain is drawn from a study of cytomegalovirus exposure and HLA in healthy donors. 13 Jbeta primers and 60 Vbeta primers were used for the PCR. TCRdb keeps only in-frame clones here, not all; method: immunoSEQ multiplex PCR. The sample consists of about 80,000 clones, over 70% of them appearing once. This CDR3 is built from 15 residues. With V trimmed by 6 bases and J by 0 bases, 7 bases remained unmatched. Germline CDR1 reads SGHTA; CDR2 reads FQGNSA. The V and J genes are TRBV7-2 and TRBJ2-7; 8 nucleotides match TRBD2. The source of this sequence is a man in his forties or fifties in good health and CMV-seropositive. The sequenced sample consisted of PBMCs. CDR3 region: CASRQWAGGSYEQYF. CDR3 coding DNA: TGTGCCAGCAGGCAGTGGGCGGGAGGCTCCTACGAGCAGTACTTC.